The 12 T cell receptor beta chains given below trace back to one sample, sequenced in a study of PD-1 blockade in classical Hodgkin lymphoma. Using immunoSEQ multiplex PCR, the repertoire was profiled, and TCRdb retains in-frame clones only, with some absent. The sample records over 20,000 clones, just under 90% being singletons. Time point given: newly diagnosed, previously untreated cHL patient sample. Magnetic negative selection, applied to thawed PBMCs, was used to isolate the CD8+ T cells. The sample was CD8+ T cells from blood. The receptors here all came from a human donor with classical Hodgkin lymphoma.

This clone is large in the sample. The rearrangement joins TRBV18 to TRBJ1-2; D is unclear. The V and J ends lost 4 bases and 8 bases respectively, with 20 bases between them. There are 15 residues in the CDR3. Germline CDR1 reads KGHSH; CDR2 reads LQKENI. CDR3 bases: TGTGCCAGCTCACATGCCGGGCCGATCTTCTGGGGCTACACCTTC. It specifies CASSHAGPIFWGYTF.

This chain joins TRBV5-1 and TRBJ1-1; TRBD1 agrees at 9 bases. This CDR3 is built from 15 residues. Germline V gene sequence: CDR1 SGHRS, CDR2 YFSETQ. The V gene end was trimmed by 1 base and the J gene end by 0 bases; junction bases not matched to a gene: 1. The chain's CDR3 is CASSLTGGLNTEAFF. The CDR3 nucleotides read TGCGCCAGCAGCTTGACAGGGGGCTTGAACACTGAAGCTTTCTTT.

The rearrangement uses TRBV15 and TRBJ2-7; D possibly corresponds to TRBD2 (5 bases). The CDR3 is made up of 15 amino acids. V lost 1 base to trimming and J lost 3 bases, with 13 bases between them. Germline assignment: CDR1 LNHNV and CDR2 YYDKDF (reference sequence). DNA of the CDR3: TGTGCCACCAGCAGAGGCCGAGGGAGCCTCTACGAGCAGTACTTC. Translating gives CATSRGRGSLYEQYF.

The genes are TRBV19 and TRBJ2-3; the D gene is possibly TRBD2 (5 bases). The CDR3 runs to 14 residues. Germline CDR1 and CDR2: LNHDA and SQIVND (reference sequence). Between the trimmed V and J ends, which lost 3 bases and 2 bases, there was a span of 9 bases. The CDR3 nucleotides read TGTGCCAGTAGTATCGGACTTTCCACAGATACGCAGTATTTT. This translates into CASSIGLSTDTQYF. Full variable domain (rest looked up from reference TRBV19 and TRBJ2-3): DGGITQSPKYLFRKEGQNVTLSCEQNLNHDAMYWYRQDPGQGLRLIYYSQIVNDFQKGDIAEGYSVSREKKESFPLTVTSAQKNPTAFYLCASSIGLSTDTQYFGPGTRLTVL.

This chain connects TRBV4-1 to TRBJ1-3; unclear D gene. CDR3 length equals 17 residues. The ends were cut back, 1 base at V and 0 bases at J, with 13 bases in the middle. The germline V gene encodes CDR1 MGHRA and CDR2 YSYEKL. CDR3 bases: TGCGCCAGCAGCCAAGGCTCGGTGCCCCGCTCTGGAAACACCATATATTTT. It encodes CASSQGSVPRSGNTIYF.

The rearrangement joins TRBV6-1 to TRBJ2-5, with D possibly matching TRBD2 (5 bases). Germline V gives CDR1 MNHNS, CDR2 SASEGT. V was shortened by 1 base and J by 4 bases, with 16 bases between the two germline ends. The CDR3 is 16 amino acids. CDR3 protein: CASSEDTFSGLETQYF. The CDR3 bases are TGTGCCAGCAGTGAAGACACTTTCAGCGGTTTAGAGACCCAGTACTTC.

V usage is TRBV5-1 and J usage is TRBJ2-1; weak D call: TRBD1 (6 bases). With 2 bases removed from V and 5 bases from J, the gap between germline ends came to 14 bases. Germline CDR1 is SGHRS and CDR2 is YFSETQ. The CDR3 is made up of 15 amino acids. The CDR3 here is CASSFSRGNNNEQFF. The CDR3 nucleotides read TGCGCCAGCAGCTTCAGCAGGGGTAACAACAATGAGCAGTTCTTC.

This clone was recorded once. The V call is TRBV6-5, the J call TRBJ2-5, with D hard to call. The V gene's germline CDR1 is MNHEY and CDR2 SVGAGI. The CDR3 sequence is 14 residues long. Trimming removed 0 bases at V and 2 bases at J, with 7 bases between. CDR3 loop: CASSYSYLQETQYF. CDR3 coding DNA: TGTGCCAGCAGTTACTCCTACCTACAAGAGACCCAGTACTTC.

The gene calls are TRBV4-2 and TRBJ1-1; 7 bases map to TRBD1. The CDR3 contains 17 residues. V shed 4 bases, J shed 0 bases, and the junction held 11 bases outside the gene matches. Per the germline V gene, CDR1 is LGHNA and CDR2 is YNFKEQ. In DNA form, the CDR3 reads TGTGCCAGCAGCCCTGCCGGGACAGATTTTTTGAACACTGAAGCTTTCTTT. Translating gives CASSPAGTDFLNTEAFF.

The chain links TRBV27 to TRBJ2-7; D perhaps matches TRBD2 (5 bases). In germline, CDR1 is MNHEY, CDR2 SMNVEV (reference sequence). The CDR3 is made up of 12 amino acids. The V end lost 4 bases, the J end lost 6 bases, and 10 bases lay between the germline ends. This CDR3 reads CASSWGDGEQYF. The CDR3 coding sequence is TGTGCCAGCAGTTGGGGAGATGGCGAGCAGTACTTC.

This chain links TRBV19 with TRBJ2-1; D remains unclear. V was clipped by 5 bases and J by 4 bases, with 12 bases between them. Per the germline V gene, CDR1 is LNHDA and CDR2 is SQIVND (reference sequence). This CDR3 has 14 residues. The CDR3: CASSPTILYNEQFF. CDR3 DNA sequence: TGTGCCAGTAGTCCAACAATACTTTACAATGAGCAGTTCTTC.

This chain connects TRBV4-1 to TRBJ2-7; D possibly corresponds to TRBD1 (6 bases). Trimming took 3 bases from V and 5 from J, leaving 14 bases between them. Germline V gene data show CDR1 as MGHRA and CDR2 as YSYEKL. CDR3 length: 14 amino acids. The CDR3 loop is CASSHVAGGDEQYF. CDR3 DNA: TGCGCCAGCAGCCACGTGGCTGGGGGCGACGAGCAGTACTTC.